This TCR beta chain was recovered during a study of liver allograft versus peripheral blood T cells. Study-wide background: The authors compared T cell receptor repertoires in transplanted livers with recipients' peripheral blood repertoires.

Trimming left V 2 bases short and J 4 bases short, with 10 bases between. In germline, CDR1 is SGHDT, CDR2 YYEEEE. There are 15 residues in the CDR3. Whole-study findings and limits: Intra-allograft T cell receptor repertoires in the liver reportedly differed from peripheral blood repertoires.

Via MiXCR, TCRdb re-called the reads, giving one row per CDR3 protein. There are more than 8,500 distinct CDR3 sequences in the sample; more than 25% occur only once, and about 8% lies in the top ten. This clonotype has ten or more counts. Its antigen is unidentified. The V call is TRBV5-6, the J call TRBJ2-6; D tentatively reads TRBD1 or TRBD2 (6 bases each). The TCR originated in a human patient who had a liver transplant. Some T cells may be supplied by the graft donor. The CDR3 coding sequence is TGTGCCAGCAGCTTTCGGGGGACAGGGGCCAACGTCCTGACTTTC. Its protein is CASSFRGTGANVLTF.